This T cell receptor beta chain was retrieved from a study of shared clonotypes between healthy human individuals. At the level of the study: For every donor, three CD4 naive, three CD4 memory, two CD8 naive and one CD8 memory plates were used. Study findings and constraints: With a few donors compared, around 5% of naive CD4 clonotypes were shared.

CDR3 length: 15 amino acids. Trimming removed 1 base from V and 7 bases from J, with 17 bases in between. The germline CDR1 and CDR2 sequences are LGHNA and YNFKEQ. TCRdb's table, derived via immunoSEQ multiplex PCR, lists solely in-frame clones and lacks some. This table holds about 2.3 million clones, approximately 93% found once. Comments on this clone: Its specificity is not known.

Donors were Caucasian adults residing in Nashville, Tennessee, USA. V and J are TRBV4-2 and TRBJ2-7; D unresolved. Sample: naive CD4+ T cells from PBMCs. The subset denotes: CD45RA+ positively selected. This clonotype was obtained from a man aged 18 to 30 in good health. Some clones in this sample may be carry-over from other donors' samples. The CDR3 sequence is CASSQVPAGSGEQYF. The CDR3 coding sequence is TGTGCCAGCAGCCAAGTACCGGCAGGTTCCGGGGAGCAGTACTTC.